There are many counts of the clone carrying this T cell receptor (beta chain). Its specificity is unknown. This entry is derived from a study of T cells in Graves' hyperthyroidism and ophthalmopathy. RNA transcripts provided the source from which TCR beta CDR3 regions were amplified. HTBI primers were employed in a first-round RT-PCR of the TCR CDR3. Using its own MiXCR run on the multiplex PCR reads, TCRdb lists one record per CDR3 protein. The profile shows 400,000 to 500,000 distinct CDR3 sequences, 13% to 15% of them singletons. Findings and caveats of the study: In blood, most of the thyroid clonotypes expanded above 0.001 were also present.

Per the germline V gene, CDR1 is MNHEY and CDR2 is SVGEGT. This CDR3 spans 14 amino acids. The V and J ends lost 0 bases and 9 bases respectively, with 12 bases between them. The sequence derives from a woman aged 18-35 years with Graves' hyperthyroidism. The chain combines TRBV6-2 or TRBV6-3 with TRBJ2-1, with TRBD2 as a possible D gene (5 bases). The source material was blood. CDR3 amino acids: CASSYSGLFGEQFF. The CDR3 nucleotides read TGTGCCAGCAGTTACTCAGGACTCTTCGGTGAGCAGTTCTTC.